This TCR beta chain emerged from a study of sequential checkpoint blockade in melanoma. In the study overall: Arm A got nivolumab then ipilimumab; arm B the reverse, 1:1. After both sequences, patients received maintenance nivolumab.

The CDR3 is 15 amino acids. Looked up from germline, CDR1 is SSHAT and CDR2 is FNYEAQ (reference sequence). On this clone: Germline is not matched at one junction end, which may reflect a read error.

Using immunoSEQ multiplex PCR, the repertoire was profiled, and TCRdb retains in-frame clones only, with some absent. The sample contains 20,000 to 25,000 clones, approximately 78% of which appear only once. The treatment denotes: randomized to nivolumab then ipilimumab (arm A) or the reverse (arm B). None of the patients previously received DNA-damaging chemotherapy. From thawed PBMCs, live CD3+CD8+ cells negative for CD19 and CD56 were sorted. The chain carries TRBV7-7 and TRBJ2-3; TRBD1 matches at 11 bases. This TCR was recovered from a human donor with melanoma. The sample here was CD8+ T cells sorted from blood (inferred from file names), taken from a patient given nivolumab and ipilimumab in sequence. The CDR3, as DNA: TGTGCTAGCAGCCGGGGACAGGGGGTCACAGATACGCAGTATTTT. It specifies CASSRGQGVTDTQYF.